The 6 T cell receptor beta chains listed next were all sequenced from one sample in a study of blood T cell repertoires in COVID-19. Sequencing used immunoSEQ multiplex PCR; TCRdb keeps in-frame clones, though not all of them. The table records 250,000 to 300,000 clones, approximately 90% of them present only once. The sequenced sample was peripheral blood. The receptors derive from a woman aged 45-65 years with COVID-19, enrolled during active disease.

DNA for the CDR3: TGTGCCAGCAGCTTAATAGACAGGGACGTCCGCGGCTACACCTTC. Translated, it gives CASSLIDRDVRGYTF. The chain couples TRBV7-9 to TRBJ1-2; 7 bases are shared with TRBD1. V dropped 2 bases and J dropped 8; count of bases not matched to a gene: 11. Per the germline V gene, CDR1 is SEHNR and CDR2 is FQNEAQ (reference sequence). There are 15 residues in the CDR3.

The chain is built from TRBV19 and TRBJ1-5, with unresolved D. CDR3 length: 15 residues. Germline loops: CDR1 LNHDA, CDR2 SQIVND (reference sequence). The ends were cut back, 6 bases at V and 2 bases at J, with 14 bases in the middle. The chain's CDR3 is CASSRGSTGNQPQHF. The CDR3 nucleotides read TGTGCCAGTAGCCGCGGGAGTACAGGCAATCAGCCCCAGCATTTT.

The V and J genes are TRBV24-1 and TRBJ2-7; D is unclear. Germline values: CDR1 KGHDR, CDR2 SFDVKD. The CDR3 is 11 amino acids. Trimming shortened V by 4 bases and J by 5 bases, and 5 bases separated the two germline ends. The CDR3 DNA is TGTGCCACCAGTGACATTGACGAGCAGTACTTC. Protein: CATSDIDEQYF.

The DNA of the CDR3 is TGTGCCAGCAGCTCACCCGGGACAGGGGCCAAGGCCTACGAGCAGTACTTC. Translating it yields CASSSPGTGAKAYEQYF. The chain links TRBV28 to TRBJ2-7, with 10 bases lining up with TRBD1. The CDR3 totals 17 residues. Germline CDR1 is MDHEN and CDR2 is SYDVKM. V lost 6 bases and J lost 2; bases outside the gene matches: 13.

The V call is TRBV9, the J call TRBJ2-3; 8 bases fit TRBD2. Germline V gives CDR1 SGDLS, CDR2 YYNGEE. The CDR3 is 18 amino acids. J lost 0 bases, V lost 2 bases, and 11 bases had no gene match. In DNA, the CDR3 is TGTGCCAGCAGCGTGTCGACTAGCGCCTCAGCTAGCACAGATACGCAGTATTTT. It encodes CASSVSTSASASTDTQYF.

The chain is built from TRBV7-8 and TRBJ2-3; TRBD2 might be the D (7 bases). Germline loops: CDR1 SGHVS, CDR2 FQNEAQ. The V end lost 1 base, the J end lost 4 bases, and 15 bases lay between the germline ends. This CDR3 is built from 16 residues. The CDR3 DNA is TGTGCCAGCAGCTTAGAGGGGGGGAGGGCCGCAGATACGCAGTATTTT. This encodes CASSLEGGRAADTQYF. The whole variable domain, remainder taken from reference TRBV7-8 and TRBJ2-3, is GAGVSQSPRYKVAKRGQDVALRCDPISGHVSLFWYQQALGQGPEFLTYFQNEAQLDKSGLPSDRFFAERPEGSVSTLKIQRTQQEDSAVYLCASSLEGGRAADTQYFGPGTRLTVL.